The 10 T cell receptor beta chains in this list originate from one sample, sequenced in a study of cytomegalovirus exposure and HLA in healthy donors. PCR involved 60 Vbeta and 13 Jbeta primers. Only in-frame clones appear in the TCRdb table, and some are missing; sequencing was by immunoSEQ multiplex PCR. Among roughly 120,000 clones listed, 70% to 80% were seen once. Sample: PBMCs. These receptor sequences come from a man between 50 and 59 years old in good health and CMV-seronegative.

In its sample, this clone was seen once. The gene calls are TRBV7-9 and TRBJ2-3; D is uncertain. With 1 base removed from V and 3 bases from J, the gap between germline ends came to 20 bases. Germline assignment: CDR1 SEHNR and CDR2 FQNEAQ (reference sequence). This CDR3 region has 18 residues. CDR3 loop: CASSLGNYGGPSTDTQYF. The CDR3 coding sequence is TGTGCCAGCAGCTTAGGAAACTACGGCGGTCCTTCAACAGATACGCAGTATTTT.

The chain is built from TRBV11-2 and TRBJ1-3, with D possibly matching TRBD1 (5 bases). CDR3 length: 15 amino acids. V dropped 1 base and J dropped 7 bases, with 14 bases sitting between them. Germline-derived CDR1 and CDR2 are SGHAT and FQNNGV. As DNA, the CDR3 is TGTGCCAGCAGCTTAGCACAGGACCCCTCGAACACCATATATTTT. Protein product: CASSLAQDPSNTIYF.

The chain couples TRBV10-3 to TRBJ2-3; TRBD2 matches at 9 bases. With 7 bases clipped from V and 2 bases from J, the junction kept 4 bases outside the gene matches. Germline V CDR1 and CDR2: ENHRY, SYGVKD. This CDR3 spans 14 amino acids. The CDR3 protein is CAINLGLATDTQYF. DNA for the CDR3: TGTGCCATCAACTTGGGACTAGCCACAGATACGCAGTATTTT.

The chain has TRBV7-7 and TRBJ2-2, with TRBD1 as a possible D gene (5 bases). Germline V lookup: CDR1 SSHAT, CDR2 FNYEAQ (reference sequence). V was trimmed by 2 bases and J by 3 bases, leaving 7 bases between them. The CDR3 spans 14 residues. The CDR3 nucleotides are TGTGCCAGCAGCTTATTCAGGGACACCGGGGAGCTGTTTTTT. Amino acids: CASSLFRDTGELFF.

The chain carries TRBV25-1 and TRBJ2-1; 7 nucleotides agree with TRBD1. Germline loops: CDR1 MGHDK, CDR2 SYGVNS. The CDR3 spans 15 residues. J was trimmed by 3 bases and V by 3 bases; bases with no gene match: 5. The CDR3, as DNA: TGTGCCAGCAGTGACCGACAGGGTTTCTACAATGAGCAGTTCTTC. Protein product: CASSDRQGFYNEQFF.

CDR3 region: CASMSQSYEQYF. CDR3 in DNA: TGTGCCAGCATGAGTCAATCCTACGAGCAGTACTTC. This chain connects TRBV2 to TRBJ2-7; the D is unclear. Germline lookup yields CDR1 SNHLY and CDR2 FYNNEI. The CDR3 runs 12 residues. V lost 7 bases and J lost 1, with 8 bases in between. The complete variable domain, with remaining parts taken from reference TRBV2 and TRBJ2-7, reads EPEVTQTPSHQVTQMGQEVILRCVPISNHLYFYWYRQILGQKVEFLVSFYNNEISEKSEIFDDQFSVERPDGSNFTLKIRSTKLEDSAMYFCASMSQSYEQYFGPGTRLTVT.

The gene calls are TRBV5-1 and TRBJ2-1; possibly TRBD1 for D (5 bases). V was clipped by 3 bases and J by 2 bases, with 12 bases between them. The CDR3 runs to 15 residues. Germline loops: CDR1 SGHRS, CDR2 YFSETQ. The CDR3 loop is CASSYPDRTYNEQFF. Written as DNA, the CDR3 is TGCGCCAGCAGCTACCCCGACAGAACCTACAATGAGCAGTTCTTC.

CDR3 loop: CASSDTGLTQYF. In nucleotides, the CDR3 is TGCGCCAGCAGCGATACAGGGTTAACCCAGTACTTC. The chain combines TRBV5-1 with TRBJ2-5, with D perhaps TRBD1 (6 bases). Deletions cut 4 bases from V and 8 bases from J, with 12 bases between. Germline V CDR1 and CDR2: SGHRS, YFSETQ. This CDR3 has 12 amino acids.

There are a few counts of this clone. As DNA, the CDR3 is TGTGCCAGCAGTTACTCGATGTGGGGCCCAGACAATGAGCAGTTCTTC. Residues: CASSYSMWGPDNEQFF. The chain has TRBV6-5 and TRBJ2-1; D may be TRBD1 (5 bases). Between the trimmed V and J ends, which lost 0 bases and 5 bases, there was a span of 14 bases. The CDR3 extends over 16 amino acids. Germline lookup yields CDR1 MNHEY and CDR2 SVGAGI.

This clone was seen more than once but under ten times. The gene calls are TRBV14 and TRBJ1-6; TRBD1 matches at 7 bases. The V and J ends lost 0 bases and 7 bases, in that order; junction bases with no gene match: 0. Germline CDR1 is SGHDN and CDR2 is FVKESK. The CDR3 totals 14 residues. CDR3: CASSQETGNSPLHF. In DNA, the CDR3 is TGTGCCAGCAGCCAAGAGACAGGGAATTCACCCCTCCACTTT.